This TCR beta chain was captured in a study of shared clonotypes between healthy human individuals. Study findings and constraints: It was expected that sequencing depth would affect clonotype sharing among donors.

In regard to this clone: Antigen: not known.

Method: immunoSEQ multiplex PCR; TCRdb's copy keeps in-frame clones and lacks some. The sample gives 2 million to 3 million clones, approximately 94% of which show up once; roughly 0.14% is in the top ten. Memory CD4+ cells were the fraction left after CD45RA+ naive selection. Trimming took 2 bases from V and 7 from J, leaving 11 bases between them. The CDR3 runs 13 residues. The germline CDR1 and CDR2 sequences are MNHEY and SMNVEV (reference sequence). The receptor's source is a man aged 18 to 30 in good health. The chain combines TRBV27 with TRBJ1-2; D unresolved. Sequences were obtained from naive CD4+ T cells sorted from blood. Regarding subset: CD45RA+ positively selected. The CDR3 region has the DNA TGTGCCAGCAGTTTAGTACCCCACGGTGGCTACACCTTC. As protein: CASSLVPHGGYTF.